This is a list of T cell receptor beta chains from one sample in a study of cytomegalovirus exposure and HLA in healthy donors. Some clones are missing from TCRdb's copy, which holds only in-frame ones; the method was immunoSEQ multiplex PCR. The sample has 140,000 to 150,000 clones, approximately 80% seen once. The sequencing sample was made of PBMCs. The receptor set was obtained from a female donor in good health and CMV-seronegative. Each CDR3 is given with its conserved first and last residue. D genes are given only for firm matches. Clone size is stated in some rows and not others, as once, few, many or a class when expanded.

J gene | V gene | D gene | clone size | CDR3 protein | CDR3 DNA
TRBJ2-1 | TRBV5-5 | NA | NA | CASSLTSHPGNEQFF | TGTGCCAGCAGCTTGACTAGCCATCCGGGTAATGAGCAGTTCTTC
TRBJ1-1 | TRBV9 | NA | few | CASSVDWANTEAFF | TGTGCCAGCAGCGTAGACTGGGCGAACACTGAAGCTTTCTTT
TRBJ1-5 | TRBV28 | NA | NA | CASYPPGHGSNQPQHF | TGTGCCAGCTATCCCCCGGGACACGGTAGCAATCAGCCCCAGCATTTT
TRBJ2-7 | TRBV5-1 | NA | NA | CASSLGLPTYEQYF | TGCGCCAGCAGCTTGGGCCTCCCTACCTACGAGCAGTACTTC
TRBJ1-2 | TRBV2 | TRBD1 | NA | CASIRDRSYGYTF | TGTGCCAGCATAAGGGACAGGAGCTATGGCTACACCTTC
TRBJ2-1 | TRBV30 | TRBD2 | NA | CAWSVDPFGGRSYNEQFF | TGTGCCTGGAGTGTAGATCCCTTTGGCGGGAGGTCCTACAATGAGCAGTTCTTC
TRBJ1-3 | TRBV9 | NA | once | CASSVGLVSSGNTIYF | TGTGCCAGCAGCGTAGGACTCGTGAGCTCTGGAAACACCATATATTTT
TRBJ2-1 | TRBV9 | NA | NA | CASSVEAAGETEFF | TGTGCCAGCAGCGTAGAGGCTGCCGGAGAAACGGAGTTCTTC
TRBJ2-2 | TRBV19 | TRBD1 | NA | CASRGTANTGELFF | TGTGCCAGTAGGGGGACAGCGAACACCGGGGAGCTGTTTTTT
TRBJ2-7 | TRBV7-2 | TRBD1 | NA | CASSLGQGGEQYF | TGTGCCAGCAGTCTTGGACAGGGGGGCGAGCAGTACTTC
TRBJ1-2 | TRBV7-9 | TRBD1 | NA | CASSFSPGQGPVGYPF | TGTGCCAGCAGCTTCTCCCCGGGACAGGGTCCGGTAGGCTACCCCTTC
TRBJ1-5 | TRBV28 | NA | NA | CASSLLLLHQPQHF | TGTGCCAGCAGTTTATTATTACTCCATCAGCCCCAGCATTTT
TRBJ2-3 | TRBV6-5 | TRBD2 | NA | CATASGTPDTQYF | TGTGCCACAGCTAGCGGGACCCCAGATACGCAGTATTTT
TRBJ2-4 | TRBV10-3 | TRBD1 | NA | CAISETGGNIQYF | TGTGCCATCAGTGAGACAGGGGGAAACATTCAGTACTTC
TRBJ1-2 | TRBV5-4 | TRBD1 | few | CASSFYRGYGYTF | TGTGCCAGCAGCTTCTACAGGGGCTATGGCTACACCTTC
TRBJ1-1 | TRBV7-8 | NA | NA | CASSPTGNQFSEAFF | TGTGCCAGCAGCCCAACAGGGAATCAGTTTTCTGAAGCTTTCTTT
TRBJ2-3 | TRBV15 | TRBD2 | once | CATSKRGPDTQYF | TGTGCCACCAGCAAGCGGGGACCAGATACGCAGTATTTT
TRBJ2-7 | TRBV6-5 | TRBD2 | NA | CASSFSLAGGPNEQYF | TGTGCCAGCAGTTTCTCCCTAGCGGGAGGCCCAAACGAGCAGTACTTC
TRBJ2-4 | TRBV6-5 | TRBD1 | NA | CASRTGGFSKNIQYF | TGTGCCAGCAGGACAGGGGGTTTCTCCAAAAACATTCAGTACTTC
TRBJ2-1 | TRBV5-1 | TRBD2 | NA | CASSLTVLAGGENEQFF | TGCGCCAGCAGCTTGACGGTTCTAGCGGGGGGCGAAAATGAGCAGTTCTTC
TRBJ1-1 | TRBV30 | TRBD1 | NA | CAWLDRDTEAFF | TGTGCCTGGCTTGACAGGGACACTGAAGCTTTCTTT
TRBJ1-2 | TRBV19 | NA | NA | CASSLSYPNPYGYTF | TGTGCCAGTAGTCTCAGTTACCCGAACCCCTATGGCTACACCTTC
TRBJ2-7 | TRBV4-2 | TRBD2 | NA | CASSQGPAGEGEQYF | TGTGCCAGCAGCCAAGGGCCAGCGGGAGAGGGCGAGCAGTACTTC
TRBJ2-4 | TRBV7-9 | TRBD2 | NA | CASSLGGDYKNIQYF | TGTGCCAGCAGCTTAGGCGGGGACTACAAAAACATTCAGTACTTC
TRBJ2-1 | TRBV5-1 | TRBD2 | once | CASSLELAGVGREQFF | TGCGCCAGCAGCTTGGAACTAGCGGGAGTAGGACGTGAGCAGTTCTTC
TRBJ1-2 | TRBV27 | NA | NA | CATSGGVGWNYGYTF | TGTGCCACCTCGGGAGGTGTGGGGTGGAACTATGGCTACACCTTC
TRBJ1-6 | TRBV30 | NA | NA | CAWSTLPLGGSSYNSPLHF | TGTGCCTGGAGTACCCTACCTTTAGGGGGAAGCTCCTATAATTCACCCCTCCACTTT
TRBJ2-3 | TRBV28 | NA | NA | CASSLDTRWADTQYF | TGTGCCAGCAGCTTAGACACACGGTGGGCGGATACGCAGTATTTT
TRBJ1-5 | TRBV28 | NA | NA | CASSYGNQPQHF | TGTGCCAGCAGCTACGGGAATCAGCCCCAGCATTTT
TRBJ1-1 | TRBV4-2 | NA | NA | CASSQDPQGMAGNTEAFF | TGTGCCAGCAGCCAAGACCCCCAGGGGATGGCAGGGAACACTGAAGCTTTCTTT
TRBJ1-2 | TRBV9 | NA | NA | CASSVGRGGAYGYTF | TGTGCCAGCAGCGTAGGGAGGGGGGGCGCTTATGGCTACACCTTC
TRBJ2-5 | TRBV5-6 | NA | NA | CASSLVGETQYF | TGTGCCAGCAGCTTGGTCGGAGAGACCCAGTACTTC
TRBJ2-1 | TRBV4-1 | TRBD2 | NA | CASSQLTSGRHEQFF | TGCGCCAGCAGCCAACTGACTAGCGGGAGACATGAGCAGTTCTTC
TRBJ2-3 | TRBV4-1 | TRBD2 | NA | CASSQPPLAGGPTDTQYF | TGCGCCAGCAGCCAACCTCCCCTCGCGGGAGGGCCCACAGATACGCAGTATTTT
TRBJ1-1 | TRBV11-2 | NA | NA | CASSSGGRAEAFF | TGTGCCAGCAGCTCGGGGGGGCGAGCTGAAGCTTTCTTT
TRBJ1-2 | TRBV6-1 | NA | few | CASSEIVTANYGYPF | TGTGCCAGCAGTGAAATAGTGACAGCAAACTATGGCTACCCCTTC
TRBJ2-1 | TRBV5-1 | NA | NA | CASSLNTGSYNEQFF | TGCGCCAGCAGCTTGAACACAGGGTCCTACAATGAGCAGTTCTTC
TRBJ2-1 | TRBV2 | TRBD2 | NA | CASSEVAGDGEQFF | TGTGCCAGCAGTGAAGTAGCGGGAGACGGTGAGCAGTTCTTC
TRBJ1-2 | TRBV7-9 | NA | NA | CAGSDISNYGYTF | TGTGCCGGGAGCGACATTTCTAACTATGGCTACACCTTC
TRBJ1-4 | TRBV19 | NA | few | CASSKGQVAGKLFF | TGTGCCAGTAGTAAGGGTCAGGTGGCGGGAAAACTGTTTTTT
TRBJ2-5 | TRBV5-8 | TRBD2 | NA | CASSLNGLAGVETQYF | TGTGCCAGCAGCTTGAATGGACTAGCGGGGGTAGAGACCCAGTACTTC
TRBJ2-1 | TRBV9 | TRBD2 | NA | CASSVGLAGFDEQFF | TGTGCCAGCAGCGTGGGACTAGCGGGATTCGATGAGCAGTTCTTC
TRBJ2-2 | TRBV29-1 | NA | NA | CSVAWPNTGELFF | TGCAGCGTTGCGTGGCCGAACACCGGGGAGCTGTTTTTT
TRBJ2-7 | TRBV11-3 | NA | once | CASSLGPSSYEQYF | TGTGCCAGCAGCTTAGGGCCAAGCTCCTACGAGCAGTACTTC
TRBJ2-5 | TRBV6-1 | NA | NA | CASTRGIEETQYF | TGTGCCAGCACGAGGGGGATCGAGGAGACCCAGTACTTC
TRBJ2-6 | TRBV28 | NA | NA | CASKGSGANVLTF | TGTGCCAGCAAGGGGTCTGGGGCCAACGTCCTGACTTTC
TRBJ2-1 | TRBV7-3 | TRBD1 | NA | CASSPGQGVYNEQFF | TGTGCCAGCAGCCCCGGACAGGGGGTCTACAATGAGCAGTTCTTC
TRBJ2-2 | TRBV2 | TRBD2 | NA | CASSLIGTSGYTGELFF | TGTGCCAGCAGCCTAATCGGGACTAGCGGTTACACCGGGGAGCTGTTTTTT